Sequencing of this TCR beta chain was carried out in a study of regulatory T cells in long-lasting Graves disease (dated by TCRdb to the early 2020s). Regarding the study in general: Patients with newly diagnosed Graves' disease had been on antithyroid drugs for under 3 months. A total of around 35 samples underwent TCR sequencing: approximately 13 from persistent and around 20 from newly diagnosed Graves' disease patients. The study took place in China and was registered as a clinical trial. Peripheral blood TCR sequencing and RNA sequencing compared persistent Graves' disease patients with newly diagnosed Graves' disease patients.

Library generation was performed with multiplex PCR. Instrument on record: Illumina HiSeq 4000. To build TCR beta libraries, CDR3 regions were amplified by Arm-PCR using iRepertoire HTBI primers. PCR products were gel purified before sequencing. On the authors' methods: Gene usage analysis of CDR3 amino acid clonotypes used the approximately 62 TRBV and approximately 13 TRBJ segments found across samples. Filtered high-quality paired reads were merged into contigs using COPE and FqMerger. BLAST was used to align contigs to the IMGT TRBV, TRBD and TRBJ reference genes, and CDR3 was defined following IMGT. Clonotypes above 0.1% frequency were classified as highly expanded clones. Shannon entropy served as the measure of repertoire diversity, while the Gini coefficient captured V-J evenness. Public clonotypes were defined as clonotypes shared by more than one individual. The public sequencing data were trimmed at Q25 with fastp and processed into clonotypes with MiXCR by TCRdb, which kept only in-frame beta chains. Rows are unified per CDR3 protein, each entry keeping the most common DNA and genes. These V and J calls are TCRdb output, not the study's own analysis. The sample includes about 400,000 distinct CDR3 sequences, with roughly a sixth observed a single time. Jointly, the top ten make up approximately 22% of the sample.

For this clonotype: The antigen it recognizes is unknown. This may come from a read error, since a much larger clone is one base off.

The sample's time point label, in plain terms: newly diagnosed GD, antithyroid drugs for less than 3 months. For both TCR sequencing and RNA sequencing, RNA was extracted from PBMCs using TRIzol. Graves' disease was diagnosed according to American Thyroid Association guidelines. Patients were recruited from an endocrinology department in Xi'an, China. Each patient gave about 9.1 milliliters of peripheral blood, collected in an EDTA anticoagulant tube. Ficoll Paque Plus density gradient separation was used to isolate PBMCs, and no further T cell sorting was performed. RNA quality was checked with an Agilent 2100 Bioanalyzer and agarose gel, and concentration with a NanoDrop 2000. Counted from cysteine to phenylalanine, this CDR3 has 14 amino acids. The entry retains the CDR3 DNA only, 42 bases that are in frame from base 1. CDR1 and CDR2 are drawn from the germline V gene: MNHNS, SASEGT. Broader findings and caveats from the paper: The small sample size was acknowledged by the authors as a limitation that may reduce accuracy. TRBV28, TRBJ1-2 and TRBJ2-5 were preferentially used in persistent disease, while TRBV20-1 and TRBJ2-1 were favored in newly diagnosed disease. Because the primary lesion, thyroid tissue, could not be accessed, the study looked at peripheral blood alone. Sequencing and analysis were restricted to the TCR beta chain. Lower TCR Shannon entropy and fewer highly expanded clones were observed in persistent Graves' disease patients than in newly diagnosed patients, which suggested clonal expansion. A larger number of public clonotypes was shared among persistent patients (about 2,700) than among newly diagnosed patients (around 870).

This TCR was recovered from a female donor with Graves disease. The source material was peripheral blood mononuclear cells (PBMCs), sampled at new diagnosis, from a patient treated with antithyroid drugs. Recombination joined TRBV6-1 with TRBJ1-4, with TRBD1 tentatively as D gene (5 bases match). The DNA is TGTGCCAGCAGGAGACAGACAACTAATGAAAAACCGTTTTTT. This is translated as CASRRQTTNEKPFF.